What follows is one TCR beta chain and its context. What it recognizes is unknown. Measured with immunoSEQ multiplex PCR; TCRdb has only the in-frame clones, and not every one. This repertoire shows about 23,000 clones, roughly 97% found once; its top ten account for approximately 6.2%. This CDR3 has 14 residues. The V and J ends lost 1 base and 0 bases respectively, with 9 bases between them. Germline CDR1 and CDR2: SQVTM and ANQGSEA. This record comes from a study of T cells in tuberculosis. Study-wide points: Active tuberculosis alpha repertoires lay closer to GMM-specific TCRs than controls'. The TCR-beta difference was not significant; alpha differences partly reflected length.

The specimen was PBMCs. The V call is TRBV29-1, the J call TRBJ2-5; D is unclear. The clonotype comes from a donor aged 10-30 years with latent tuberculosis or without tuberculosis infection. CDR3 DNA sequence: TGCAGCGTTGAAGTGTTGGGCTACCAAGAGACCCAGTACTTC. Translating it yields CSVEVLGYQETQYF. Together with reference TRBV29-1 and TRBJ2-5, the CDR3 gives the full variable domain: SAVISQKPSRDICQRGTSLTIQCQVDSQVTMMFWYRQQPGQSLTLIATANQGSEATYESGFVIDKFPISRPNLTFSTLTVSNMSPEDSSIYLCSVEVLGYQETQYFGPGTRLLVL.